Sequencing of this T cell receptor beta chain was carried out in a study of T cell changes during pregnancy in multiple sclerosis. Libraries were prepared by immunoSEQ multiplex PCR; TCRdb keeps only in-frame clonotypes and omits some of them. The profile covers roughly 76,000 clones, with around nine tenths appearing a single time and around 0.3% taken by the ten largest. CDR1 and CDR2 (germline): SGHDT, YYEEEE. The CDR3 is 11 residues long. V was pared by 4 bases and J by 0 bases, with 2 bases between. The sequence derives from a female donor with multiple sclerosis, enrolled in a pregnancy study. The sample consisted of CD4+ T cells from peripheral blood mononuclear cells, taken after pregnancy. V gene TRBV5-6 combines with J gene TRBJ2-7; D unresolved. CDR3 sequence reads: CASSRSYEQYF. The DNA for the CDR3 is TGTGCCAGCAGCCGCTCCTACGAGCAGTACTTC.